Given below is one TCR beta chain in context. The identical CDR3 is also encoded by other nucleotide sequences in the sample. The source of the sample is a study of blood T cell repertoires in COVID-19. About the study: Material from acute and convalescent COVID-19 was sourced from the United States, Italy and Spain. T cells, B-cell-depleted T cells, or PBMCs provided the cDNA or gDNA that served as material.

Original analysis: Amplification of reference gene primers provided the estimated nucleated cell counts. Sequenced by immunoSEQ multiplex PCR; TCRdb stores in-frame clones only, minus some. V, J and clone size derive from that table, while D and trimming were established from the DNA sequence. The repertoire holds about 150,000 clones, with approximately 83% as singletons. V was pared by 5 bases and J by 4 bases, with 2 bases of the junction left unmatched. Germline V gene lookup returns CDR1 GTSNPN and CDR2 SVGIG (reference sequence). The CDR3 is 13 amino acids. This TCR was recovered from a woman aged 55-69 years with acute or convalescent COVID-19. The chain couples TRBV30 to TRBJ1-5; 10 nucleotides line up with TRBD1. The sequenced sample consisted of peripheral blood. The CDR3 spells CAWSGQGNQPQHF. CDR3 nucleotide sequence: TGTGCCTGGTCGGGACAGGGGAATCAGCCCCAGCATTTT.